This T cell receptor (beta chain) originates from a study of post-analysis software for immune sequencing data. Across the whole study: Relapsing-remitting, secondary progressive and progressive-relapsing courses of multiple sclerosis were included.

On this clonotype: The antigen is unknown.

Regarding the study as a whole: Comparison of patients with controls showed about 5 TRBV segments more frequent in patients, TRBV5-6, TRBV5-1 and TRBV20-1 among them. A significant reduction in normalized Chao1 diversity was observed in multiple sclerosis patients versus controls. By F measure, strong co-clustering occurred among samples prepared in the same batch.

This CDR3 has 13 residues. V shed 4 bases and J shed 1 base, with 9 bases lying between them. In germline, CDR1 is SQVTM, CDR2 ANQGSEA. Unique molecular identifiers were built into the TCR beta cDNA libraries. T cells numbering roughly 0.9 to 10 million yielded cDNA molecules that totaled about 500,000. TCRdb reanalysed the PCR reads using MiXCR and keeps one entry per CDR3 protein. Of approximately 630,000 distinct CDR3 sequences in the sample, roughly three fifths were seen once. The clonotype was recovered from a girl aged 2 to 9 with multiple sclerosis. This sequence joins TRBV29-1 and TRBJ2-3; D gene ambiguous. The sequenced sample consisted of blood. The CDR3 protein is CSVGRQRTDTQYF. DNA for the CDR3: TGCAGCGTTGGAAGGCAGCGCACAGATACGCAGTATTTT.